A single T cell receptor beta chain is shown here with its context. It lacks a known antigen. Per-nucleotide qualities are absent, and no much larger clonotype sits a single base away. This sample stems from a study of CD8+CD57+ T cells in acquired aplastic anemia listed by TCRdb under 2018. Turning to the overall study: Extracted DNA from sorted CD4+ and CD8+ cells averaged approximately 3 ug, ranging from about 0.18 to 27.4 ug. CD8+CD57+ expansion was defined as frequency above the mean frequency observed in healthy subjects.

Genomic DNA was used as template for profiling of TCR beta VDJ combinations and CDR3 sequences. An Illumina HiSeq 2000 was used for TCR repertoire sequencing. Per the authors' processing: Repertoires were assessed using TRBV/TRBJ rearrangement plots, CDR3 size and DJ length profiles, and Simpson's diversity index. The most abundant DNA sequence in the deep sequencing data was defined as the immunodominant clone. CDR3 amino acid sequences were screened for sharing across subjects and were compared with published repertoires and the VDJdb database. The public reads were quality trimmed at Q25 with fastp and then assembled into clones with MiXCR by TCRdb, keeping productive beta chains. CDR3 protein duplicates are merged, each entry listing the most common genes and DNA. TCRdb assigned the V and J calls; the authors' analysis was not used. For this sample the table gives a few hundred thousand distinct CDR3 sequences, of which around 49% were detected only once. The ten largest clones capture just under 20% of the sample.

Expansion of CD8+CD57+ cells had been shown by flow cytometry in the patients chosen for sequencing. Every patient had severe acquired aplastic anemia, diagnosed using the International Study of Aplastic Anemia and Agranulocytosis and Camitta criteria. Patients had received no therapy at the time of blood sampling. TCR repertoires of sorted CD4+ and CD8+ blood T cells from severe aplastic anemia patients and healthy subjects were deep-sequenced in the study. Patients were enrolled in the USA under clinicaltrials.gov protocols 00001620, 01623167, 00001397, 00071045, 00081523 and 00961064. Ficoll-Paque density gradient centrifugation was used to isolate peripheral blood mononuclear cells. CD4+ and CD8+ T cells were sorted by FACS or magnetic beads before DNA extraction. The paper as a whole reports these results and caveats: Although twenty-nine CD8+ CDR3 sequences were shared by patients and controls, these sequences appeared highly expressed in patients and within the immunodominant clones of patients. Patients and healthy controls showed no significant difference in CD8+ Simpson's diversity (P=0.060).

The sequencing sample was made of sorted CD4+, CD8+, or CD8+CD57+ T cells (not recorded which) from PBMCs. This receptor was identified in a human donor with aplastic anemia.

The nucleotide sequence reads TGTGCCAGCAGCCCGACAGGGGGCAACAGGGATACGCAGTATTTT. It translates to CASSPTGGNRDTQYF. The chain joins TRBV12-3 or TRBV12-4 to TRBJ2-3; a stretch of 10 junction bases matches TRBD1. The CDR3 sequence holds 15 residues, the cysteine and phenylalanine included. Just CDR3 DNA is preserved here, 45 bases in frame from base 1. At the junction V is shortened by 6 bases and J by 6 bases; bases outside the gene matches: 9.